These 7 T cell receptor beta chains were sequenced from one sample in a study of T cell repertoires in aging, cancer and after chemotherapy. Rearranged V-D-J TRB sequences were amplified with a mixed TRB-A/B primer pool. From the multiplex PCR reads, TCRdb called clonotypes with MiXCR, one entry per CDR3 protein. The sample yields about 5,700 distinct CDR3 sequences, approximately 39% seen once. Peripheral blood genomic DNA, not sorted cells or RNA, was the template. Sequencing was done on a sample of blood. These receptors came from a human donor in good health.

This clonotype was found a few times. The CDR3 coding sequence is TGTGCCTGGAGTCCCAAACAGGGACGGCCCTACGAGCAGTACTTC. It codes for CAWSPKQGRPYEQYF. The chain employs TRBV30 and TRBJ2-7; D might be TRBD1 (6 bases). Between the trimmed V and J ends, which lost 2 bases and 2 bases, there was a span of 16 bases. CDR1 and CDR2 (germline): GTSNPN, SVGIG (reference sequence). The CDR3 loop spans 15 amino acids.

V and J are TRBV6-5 and TRBJ2-7; D not certain. CDR3 length equals 14 residues. Looked up from germline, CDR1 is MNHEY and CDR2 is SVGAGI. Trimming pared 0 bases from V and 2 bases from J, leaving 8 bases between. CDR3 sequence reads: CASSYSRQAYEQYF. The CDR3 region has the DNA TGTGCCAGCAGTTACTCGCGGCAGGCCTACGAGCAGTACTTC.

The chain recombines TRBV18 with TRBJ1-2; 7 nucleotides match TRBD1. The germline V gene encodes CDR1 KGHSH and CDR2 LQKENI. Trimming removed 2 bases from V and 5 bases from J; junction bases left unmatched: 14. The CDR3 loop spans 17 amino acids. The CDR3 DNA sequence: TGTGCCAGCTCACCATTCGACAGGGACCCAGGCGGATATGGCTACACCTTC. Translated, it gives CASSPFDRDPGGYGYTF.

This chain joins TRBV12-3 or TRBV12-4 and TRBJ2-5; a possible D gene is TRBD2 (5 bases). This CDR3 is 16 amino acids long. V lost 6 bases and J 2 bases, leaving 19 bases between the germline ends. Here the CDR3 DNA reads TGTGCCAGCAGCCAACTCGCGACTAATCCTCAAGAGACCCAGTACTTC. Residues: CASSQLATNPQETQYF.

This chain links TRBV12-3 or TRBV12-4 with TRBJ2-7; 9 nucleotides match TRBD2. Trimming removed 6 bases from V and 4 bases from J; junction bases left unmatched: 13. The length of the CDR3 is 16 residues. The CDR3 nucleotides are TGTGCCAGCAGAACAAATAACCGCGGGGGGGCATACGAGCAGTACTTC. Translation: CASRTNNRGGAYEQYF.

The J gene is TRBJ1-6, the V gene TRBV6-2 or TRBV6-3; D unresolved. This CDR3 is built from 18 residues. Germline CDR1 reads MNHEY; CDR2 reads SVGEGT. V lost 0 bases and J lost 3, with 15 bases in between. CDR3 sequence reads: CASSYSISESDYNSPLHF. The CDR3 nucleotides read TGTGCCAGCAGTTACTCGATCAGCGAGTCAGACTATAATTCACCCCTCCACTTT.

Within the sample, this clonotype is medium-sized (0.01 to 0.1%). CDR3 in amino acids: CASSLVGSGDEKLFF. The CDR3 DNA is TGTGCCAGCAGCTTAGTTGGCAGCGGCGACGAAAAACTGTTTTTT. V and J are TRBV11-1 and TRBJ1-4; no definite D call. Trimming stripped 1 base from V and 8 bases from J, with 14 bases between. Germline CDR1 SGHAT, CDR2 FQDESV (reference sequence). The CDR3 runs to 15 residues.